A selection of T cell receptor beta chains follows, all from one sample in a study of vaccination effects on CD4 cells after COVID-19. Sequencing was performed with immunoSEQ multiplex PCR; in TCRdb, only in-frame clones are kept and a portion is missing. In the table there are approximately 14,000 clones, roughly 70% of which are singletons. No antigen has been identified for these receptors. The sample here was CD4+ T cells from PBMCs cultured with HCoV-NL63 spike peptides, taken after COVID-19 vaccination. The receptors here all came from a human donor who had a prior SARS-CoV-2 infection. CDR3s include the opening cysteine and the closing phenylalanine or tryptophan. Fields, in order: J gene, D gene, V gene, clone size, CDR3 protein, CDR3 DNA. A D gene is named only where the DNA matches it firmly. Clone size, where shown, is once, few, many, or a class for clones that have expanded.

>TRBJ2-5|-|TRBV7-2|-
CASSLVMYQETQYF
TGTGCCAGCAGCTTAGTTATGTACCAAGAGACCCAGTACTTC
>TRBJ1-1|-|TRBV7-2|-
CASRYSAEAFF
TGTGCCAGCAGGTATAGCGCTGAAGCTTTCTTT
>TRBJ1-1|-|TRBV5-1|-
CASSLGWGEDTEAFF
TGCGCCAGCAGCTTGGGCTGGGGAGAGGACACTGAAGCTTTCTTT
>TRBJ2-1|-|TRBV28|once
CASSSSGLPYNEQFF
TGTGCCAGCAGTTCATCGGGACTCCCTTACAATGAGCAGTTCTTC
>TRBJ1-2|-|TRBV5-1|-
CASSLSAGYGYTF
TGCGCCAGCAGCTTGTCGGCAGGCTATGGCTACACCTTC
>TRBJ1-6|-|TRBV5-8|-
CASSLGREVNSPLHF
TGTGCCAGCAGCTTAGGTAGGGAGGTCAACTCACCCCTCCACTTT
>TRBJ2-3|TRBD2|TRBV5-1|once
CASSLVLAGGTDTQYF
TGCGCCAGCAGCTTGGTTCTAGCGGGGGGCACAGATACGCAGTATTTT
>TRBJ2-3|-|TRBV10-3|-
CATGGRQWPDTQYF
TGTGCCACCGGGGGTCGACAGTGGCCAGATACGCAGTATTTT
>TRBJ2-1|TRBD1|TRBV11-2|-
CASRSTGTGRRYNEQFF
TGTGCCAGCAGGTCAACCGGGACAGGGAGGCGGTACAATGAGCAGTTCTTC
>TRBJ1-5|-|TRBV19|once
CASSIVDRSNQPQHF
TGTGCCAGTAGTATAGTGGACAGAAGCAATCAGCCCCAGCATTTT
>TRBJ1-2|-|TRBV3-1/TRBV3-2|-
CASSPKRGYTF
TGTGCCAGCAGCCCGAAGAGGGGCTACACCTTC
>TRBJ2-7|-|TRBV4-2|-
CASSPTRLRSYEQYF
TGTGCCAGCAGCCCTACGAGACTGAGGTCCTACGAGCAGTACTTC
>TRBJ1-6|-|TRBV19|-
CASSIEGSFSSYNSPLHF
TGTGCCAGTAGTATAGAGGGCAGCTTCAGCTCCTATAATTCACCCCTCCACTTT
>TRBJ1-5|TRBD1|TRBV6-1|-
CASSAGQGAIGQPQHF
TGTGCCAGCAGTGCGGGACAGGGGGCGATAGGGCAGCCCCAGCATTTT
>TRBJ2-3|-|TRBV27|-
CASSMALRTDTQYF
TGTGCCAGCAGCATGGCCCTCCGCACAGATACGCAGTATTTT
>TRBJ2-7|-|TRBV7-2|-
CASSRWAQGYEQYF
TGTGCCAGCAGTCGCTGGGCTCAGGGCTACGAGCAGTACTTC
>TRBJ2-2|-|TRBV28|-
CASSFPGWNTGELFF
TGTGCCAGCAGTTTTCCCGGTTGGAACACCGGGGAGCTGTTTTTT
>TRBJ1-1|-|TRBV4-1|-
CASSQEGGGVRAFF
TGCGCCAGCAGCCAAGAAGGTGGCGGGGTTAGAGCTTTCTTT
>TRBJ2-6|TRBD1|TRBV25-1|-
CASSYTTDRGGANVLTF
TGTGCCAGCAGTTACACGACCGACAGGGGTGGGGCCAACGTCCTGACTTTC
>TRBJ2-1|TRBD2|TRBV6-8|few
CASSSPRASGYNEQFF
TGTGCCAGCAGTTCTCCAAGGGCTAGCGGTTACAATGAGCAGTTCTTC
>TRBJ1-5|-|TRBV3-1/TRBV3-2|-
CASSQDISNQPQHF
TGTGCCAGCAGCCAGGACATTAGCAATCAGCCCCAGCATTTT
>TRBJ1-1|-|TRBV30|few
CAWSTVYTEAFF
TGTGCCTGGTCGACAGTTTACACTGAAGCTTTCTTT
>TRBJ2-5|-|TRBV5-6|-
CASSLLLGDQETQYF
TGTGCCAGCAGCTTGCTCCTGGGGGACCAAGAGACCCAGTACTTC
>TRBJ1-5|-|TRBV2|few
CASSWTDNNQPQHF
TGTGCCAGCAGCTGGACAGACAACAATCAGCCCCAGCATTTT
>TRBJ2-1|-|TRBV6-5|-
CASSPIGGSYNEQFF
TGTGCCAGCAGTCCAATCGGGGGCTCCTACAATGAGCAGTTCTTC
>TRBJ2-5|TRBD1|TRBV19|-
CASSPGGLGLTQYF
TGTGCCAGTAGTCCAGGGGGTTTAGGTTTAACCCAGTACTTC
>TRBJ1-4|-|TRBV19|-
CASRDIRGMGNEKLFF
TGTGCCAGTAGGGACATAAGGGGAATGGGTAATGAAAAACTGTTTTTT
>TRBJ2-3|-|TRBV11-1|medium-sized
CASTRQVGGTDTQYF
TGTGCCAGCACACGTCAGGTGGGAGGCACAGATACGCAGTATTTT
>TRBJ2-7|-|TRBV18|-
CASSPGWGDEQYF
TGTGCCAGCTCACCTGGCTGGGGGGACGAGCAGTACTTC
>TRBJ2-7|-|TRBV7-2|-
CASSLGRGPSYEQYF
TGTGCCAGCAGCTTAGGGCGGGGGCCTTCCTACGAGCAGTACTTC
>TRBJ2-5|-|TRBV7-2|-
CASSSGASRETQYF
TGTGCCAGCAGCTCGGGGGCCTCCAGGGAGACCCAGTACTTC
>TRBJ2-6|TRBD1|TRBV14|-
CASSQGTGPSSGANVLTF
TGTGCCAGCAGCCAAGGGACAGGGCCGAGCTCTGGGGCCAACGTCCTGACTTTC
>TRBJ2-5|TRBD1|TRBV5-5|few
CASSRGQGRETQYF
TGTGCCAGCAGCAGGGGACAGGGGAGAGAGACCCAGTACTTC
>TRBJ1-4|-|TRBV19|-
CASSISPNEKLFF
TGTGCCAGTAGTATCTCCCCTAATGAAAAACTGTTTTTT
>TRBJ2-5|-|TRBV7-8|few
CASNRLGEQETQYF
TGTGCCAGCAACCGGTTGGGGGAACAAGAGACCCAGTACTTC
>TRBJ2-7|-|TRBV18|-
CASSPNPAGLEQYF
TGTGCCAGCTCACCTAACCCGGCCGGATTGGAGCAGTACTTC
>TRBJ2-7|TRBD1|TRBV6-5|-
CASSGTGVTYEQYF
TGTGCCAGCAGCGGGACAGGGGTCACCTACGAGCAGTACTTC
>TRBJ1-3|-|TRBV7-9|-
CASSPLGASSGNTIYF
TGTGCCAGCAGCCCCTTGGGGGCAAGCTCTGGAAACACCATATATTTT
>TRBJ2-5|-|TRBV7-8|-
CASSLAYTWGLTETQYF
TGTGCCAGCAGCTTAGCTTATACTTGGGGGTTGACGGAGACCCAGTACTTC
>TRBJ2-5|TRBD2|TRBV3-1/TRBV3-2|once
CASSPSGGAWETQYF
TGTGCCAGCAGCCCTAGCGGGGGGGCCTGGGAGACCCAGTACTTC